Sequencing of this TCR beta chain was carried out in a study of T cells in Graves' hyperthyroidism and ophthalmopathy. Regions amplified from RNA transcripts were the TCR beta CDR3 regions. A set of HTBI primers served as the primers for a first-round RT-PCR of the TCR CDR3. Via MiXCR, TCRdb re-called the multiplex PCR reads, giving one row per CDR3 protein. The sample records 700,000 to 950,000 distinct CDR3 sequences, around a third being singletons. From germline, CDR1 is LNHDA and CDR2 SQIVND (reference sequence). Trimming removed 7 bases at V and 4 bases at J, with 11 bases between. This CDR3 region has 13 residues.

Material for sequencing was blood. This TCR was recovered from a woman in her forties with Graves' hyperthyroidism. V and J are TRBV19 and TRBJ1-5, with D hard to call. Here the CDR3 DNA reads TGTGCCAGTACCCCCGACCGGAATCAGCCCCAGCATTTT. Protein product: CASTPDRNQPQHF.